This entry is about one T cell receptor beta chain. What it recognizes is unknown. In this CDR3 the conserved last residue, phenylalanine or tryptophan, is missing, so a read error is likely. The CDR3 runs to 13 residues. The V gene lost 7 bases and the J gene lost 1 base, with 11 bases spanning the gap. Germline V gene lookup returns CDR1 KGHSH and CDR2 LQKENI. The lymph nodes were axillary draining lymph nodes from breast cancer patients. This record belongs to a study of breast tumors, draining lymph nodes, adjacent tissues. Study-level points and caveats: Tumor and nontumor repertoires were significantly more similar in luminal-like than in basal-like breast cancer. Tumor repertoires ranked between lymph nodes and nontumor tissue in diversity, with V and J gene preferences. The lymph node origin of tumor T cells was framed as consistent with a hypothesis, not demonstrated. Data fit most tumor T cells coming from lymph node, expanding in tumor.

MiXCR, run by TCRdb on the multiplex PCR reads, gives a single entry per CDR3 protein. This sample has about 180,000 distinct CDR3 sequences; more than 25% occur once, and the top ten carry roughly 3.8%. The sequence came from a female donor with breast cancer. Some clones in this sample may be carry-over from other donors' samples. The chain is built from TRBV18 and TRBJ2-7; TRBD2 is a possible D gene (5 bases). Sequencing was carried out using axillary lymph node tissue. The DNA of the CDR3 is TGTGCCAGCTTACCGAGGACTTCCTACGAGCAGTACTCC. Protein sequence: CASLPRTSYEQYS.